The next 3 T cell receptor beta chains were all read from a single sample in a study of cytomegalovirus exposure and HLA in healthy donors (dated by TCRdb to 2015 to 2018). The protocol used for the library was the immunoSEQ multiplex PCR assay. For the multiplex PCR, a mixture combining 60 forward primers for TCR Vbeta segments and 13 reverse primers for TCR Jbeta segments was used. Held by TCRdb, this immuneACCESS table contains in-frame sequences only and omits some clones. Under half of the omission traces to an unresolved V gene where checked; the cause of the rest is unknown. The sample table records 150,000 to 200,000 clones; approximately 70% of these occur just once. Of the sample, around 7% falls within the top ten clones. Sequenced input: PBMCs. The receptors shown here come from a man aged 40-49 years in good health and CMV-seropositive.

The gene calls are TRBV7-9 and TRBJ2-1; D is unclear. Germline V CDR1 and CDR2: SEHNR, FQNEAQ (reference sequence). V dropped 5 bases and J dropped 8 bases, with 10 bases sitting between them. The CDR3 is 12 residues long. The CDR3: CASSPRYDEQFF. CDR3 DNA sequence: TGTGCCAGCAGCCCCCGGTACGATGAGCAGTTCTTC.

V and J are TRBV6-1 and TRBJ1-1, with 7 bases identical to TRBD1. CDR1 MNHNS and CDR2 SASEGT come from the germline V gene. V was clipped by 11 bases and J by 4 bases; unmatched bases: 7. This CDR3 has 12 amino acids. CDR3 DNA sequence: TGTGCCGCGAGGCACAGGGGCACTGAAGCTTTCTTT. This codes for CAARHRGTEAFF.

The chain couples TRBV27 to TRBJ2-1, with 11 bases fitting TRBD2. The CDR3 length is 17 residues. The germline CDR1 and CDR2 sequences are MNHEY and SMNVEV (reference sequence). V shed 2 bases, J shed 0 bases, and the junction held 3 bases outside the gene matches. As DNA, the CDR3 is TGTGCCAGCAGTTTAACTAGCGGGGGTTTCTCCTACAATGAGCAGTTCTTC. Its protein product is CASSLTSGGFSYNEQFF.